This entry lists 5 T cell receptor beta chains sequenced from one sample in a study of human T cells and chemical hapten exposure (TCRdb year 2021). The library relied on RACE. The reads were generated on a NextSeq 500. TCRdb itself trimmed the public reads at Q25 with fastp, ran MiXCR and retained productive beta chains. Each CDR3 protein appears once, grouped with its most common genes and DNA. Counted in this sample were 180,000 or so distinct CDR3 sequences; about 14% of them appeared once. The ten largest clones add up to 1.7% of the sample. The time point tag for this specimen amounts to: patch test 1, 2 weeks after DPC sensitization. Taken with the paper, the label for treatment or condition translates to: therapeutic diphenylcyclopropenone sensitization with weekly scalp DPC. The material was whole blood, obtained in connection with sensitization to the hapten diphenylcyclopropenone (DPC). The receptors were sampled from a woman younger than 45 with alopecia areata. Some clones in this sample may be carry-over from other donors' samples.

The chain is built from TRBV5-5 and TRBJ1-2; 8 bases are shared with TRBD1. This CDR3 spans 16 amino acids. The V and J ends lost 4 bases and 4 bases, in that order; junction bases with no gene match: 12. CDR1 and CDR2 (germline): SGHKS, YYEKEE (reference sequence). This CDR3 reads CASSPGPDREGYGYTF. CDR3 nucleotides: TGTGCCAGCAGCCCGGGACCGGACAGGGAGGGCTATGGCTACACCTTC.

This chain links TRBV28 with TRBJ2-3, with D tentatively TRBD1 (6 bases). The germline gives CDR1 MDHEN, CDR2 SYDVKM. The CDR3 is 16 amino acids. Trimming removed 6 bases at V and 2 bases at J, with 18 bases between. The CDR3 sequence: CASSPPRGLITDTQYF. The CDR3 DNA reads as TGTGCCAGCAGCCCGCCGAGGGGGTTAATCACAGATACGCAGTATTTT. The whole variable domain, filled in from reference TRBV28 and TRBJ2-3, reads DVKVTQSSRYLVKRTGEKVFLECVQDMDHENMFWYRQDPGLGLRLIYFSYDVKMKEKGDIPEGYSVSREKKERFSLILESASTNQTSMYLCASSPPRGLITDTQYFGPGTRLTVL.

This clonotype has only a few counts. The rearrangement links TRBV12-3 or TRBV12-4 to TRBJ1-1, with 9 bases that match TRBD1. The CDR3 is 12 amino acids. V dropped 2 bases and J dropped 11; count of bases not matched to a gene: 3. DNA of the CDR3: TGTGCCAGCAGTTTATTCGGACAGGGGGCTTTCTTT. It yields the protein CASSLFGQGAFF.

The chain joins TRBV19 to TRBJ1-2; D remains ambiguous. Trimming pared 8 bases from V and 7 bases from J, leaving 14 bases between. Germline CDR1 is LNHDA and CDR2 is SQIVND (reference sequence). This CDR3 spans 12 amino acids. The CDR3 spells CASSTPGVGYTF. CDR3 in DNA: TGTGCCAGTTCAACCCCCGGGGTTGGCTACACCTTC.

This clonotype was seen a handful of times. This rearrangement joins TRBV7-9 to TRBJ2-7; D is ambiguous. The CDR3 has 16 amino acids. V shed 4 bases and J shed 2 bases, with 18 bases lying between them. Germline CDR1 SEHNR, CDR2 FQNEAQ (reference sequence). The CDR3 DNA reads as TGTGCCAGCAGCTCCCCCGCCCACCCGGGTCCCTACGAGCAGTACTTC. Translating it yields CASSSPAHPGPYEQYF.